This T cell receptor beta chain was captured by sequencing in a study of blood T cell repertoires in COVID-19. Libraries were prepared by immunoSEQ multiplex PCR; TCRdb keeps only in-frame clonotypes and omits some of them. The sample carries about 73,000 clones, around 83% recorded once. The CDR3 contains 13 residues. V was clipped by 1 base and J by 9 bases, with 13 bases between them. CDR1 is SQVTM and CDR2 is ANQGSEA in the germline V gene. The sample consisted of peripheral blood. V gene TRBV29-1 combines with J gene TRBJ2-1, with a tentative D call TRBD1 (5 bases). The sequence came from a man in his fifties or sixties with active COVID-19. As DNA, the CDR3 is TGCAGCGTTGAAGTGGTCACAGGTGTTGAGCAGTTCTTC. Amino acid sequence: CSVEVVTGVEQFF.